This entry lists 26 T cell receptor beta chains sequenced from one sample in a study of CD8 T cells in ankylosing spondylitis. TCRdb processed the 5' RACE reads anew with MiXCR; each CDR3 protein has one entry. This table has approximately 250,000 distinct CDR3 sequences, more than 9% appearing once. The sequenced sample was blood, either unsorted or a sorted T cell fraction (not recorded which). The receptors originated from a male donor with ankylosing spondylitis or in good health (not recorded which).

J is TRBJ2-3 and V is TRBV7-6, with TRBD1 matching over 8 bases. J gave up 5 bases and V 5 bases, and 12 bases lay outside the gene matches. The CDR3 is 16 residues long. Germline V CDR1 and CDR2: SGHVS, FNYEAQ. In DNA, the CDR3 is TGTGCCAGCAGCCTTCGGCCTGGACAGGGCCTAGATACGCAGTATTTT. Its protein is CASSLRPGQGLDTQYF.

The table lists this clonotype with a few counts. The CDR3 sequence: CACRPDSATEAFF. The CDR3 bases are TGTGCCTGCCGCCCGGACAGCGCCACTGAAGCTTTCTTT. This chain joins TRBV30 and TRBJ1-1; D may be TRBD1 (6 bases). Germline V gives CDR1 GTSNPN, CDR2 SVGIG (reference sequence). The CDR3 has 13 amino acids. V lost 6 bases to trimming and J lost 4 bases, with 15 bases between them.

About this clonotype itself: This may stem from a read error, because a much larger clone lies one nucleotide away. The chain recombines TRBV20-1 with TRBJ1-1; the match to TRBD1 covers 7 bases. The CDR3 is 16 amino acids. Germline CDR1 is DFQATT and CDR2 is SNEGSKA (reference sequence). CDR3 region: CCASHPGQTLLTEAFF. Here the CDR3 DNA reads TGCTGTGCTAGTCATCCGGGACAGACCTTGTTGACTGAAGCTTTCTTT.

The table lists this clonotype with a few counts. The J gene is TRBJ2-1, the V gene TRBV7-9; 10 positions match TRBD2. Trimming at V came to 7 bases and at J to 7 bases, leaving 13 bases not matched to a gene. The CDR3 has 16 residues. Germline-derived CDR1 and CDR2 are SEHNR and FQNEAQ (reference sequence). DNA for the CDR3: TGTGCCAGCACCCCCTGGAGTCTAGCGGGAGTAAATGAGCAGTTCTTC. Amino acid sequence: CASTPWSLAGVNEQFF.

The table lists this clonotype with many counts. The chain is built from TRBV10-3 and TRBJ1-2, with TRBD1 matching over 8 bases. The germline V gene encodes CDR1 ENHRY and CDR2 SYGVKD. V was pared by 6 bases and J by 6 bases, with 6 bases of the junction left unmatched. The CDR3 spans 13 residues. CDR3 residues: CAISPGQGHGYTF. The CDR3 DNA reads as TGTGCCATCAGCCCAGGACAGGGCCATGGCTACACCTTC.

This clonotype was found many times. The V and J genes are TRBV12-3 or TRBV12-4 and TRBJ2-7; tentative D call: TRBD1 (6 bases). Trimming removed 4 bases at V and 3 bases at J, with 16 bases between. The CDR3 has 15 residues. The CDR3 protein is CASSSLLGQIYEQYF. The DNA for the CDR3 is TGTGCCAGCAGTTCGCTCCTCGGACAGATCTACGAGCAGTACTTC.

CDR3: CASSEGAQHF. The CDR3, as DNA: TGTGCCAGCAGTGAAGGAGCCCAGCATTTT. This chain connects TRBV6-4 to TRBJ1-5; D call uncertain. The CDR3 extends over 10 amino acids. Trimming took 3 bases from V and 11 from J, leaving 5 bases between them. The germline gives CDR1 MRHNA, CDR2 SNTAGT.

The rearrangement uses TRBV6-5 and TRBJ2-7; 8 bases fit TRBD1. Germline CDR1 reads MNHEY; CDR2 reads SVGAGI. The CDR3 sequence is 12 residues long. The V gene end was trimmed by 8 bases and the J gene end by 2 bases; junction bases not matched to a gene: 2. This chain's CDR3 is CASQGQAYEQYF. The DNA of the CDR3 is TGTGCCAGCCAGGGACAGGCCTACGAGCAGTACTTC.

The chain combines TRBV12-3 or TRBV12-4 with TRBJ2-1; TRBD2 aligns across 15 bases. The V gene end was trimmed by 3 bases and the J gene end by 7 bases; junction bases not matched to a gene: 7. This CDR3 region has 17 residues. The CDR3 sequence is CASSFLGTSGGNNEQFF. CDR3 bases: TGTGCCAGCAGTTTCCTTGGGACTAGCGGGGGGAATAATGAGCAGTTCTTC.

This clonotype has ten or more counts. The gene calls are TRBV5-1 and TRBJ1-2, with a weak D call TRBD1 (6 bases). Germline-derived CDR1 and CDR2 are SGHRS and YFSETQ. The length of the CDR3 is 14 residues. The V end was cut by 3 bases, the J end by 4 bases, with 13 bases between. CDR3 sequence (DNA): TGCGCCAGCAGCTCGGACAGCCCCCTCTATGGCTACACCTTC. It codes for CASSSDSPLYGYTF.

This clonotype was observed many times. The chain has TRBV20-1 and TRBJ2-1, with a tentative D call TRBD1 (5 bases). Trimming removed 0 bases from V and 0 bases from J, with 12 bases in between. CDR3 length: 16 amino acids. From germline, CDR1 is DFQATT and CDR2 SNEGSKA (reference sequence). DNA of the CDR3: TGCAGTGCTAGAGAAATAGGGGCCAGCTCCTACAATGAGCAGTTCTTC. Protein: CSAREIGASSYNEQFF.

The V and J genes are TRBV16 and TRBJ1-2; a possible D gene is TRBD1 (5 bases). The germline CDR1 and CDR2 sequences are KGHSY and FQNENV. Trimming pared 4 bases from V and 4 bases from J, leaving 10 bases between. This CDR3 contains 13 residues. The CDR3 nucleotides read TGTGCCAGCAGCCGCCGGGACGGCTATGGCTACACCTTC. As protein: CASSRRDGYGYTF. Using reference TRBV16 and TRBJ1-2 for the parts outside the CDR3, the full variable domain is GEEVAQTPKHLVRGEGQKAKLYCAPIKGHSYVFWYQQVLKNEFKFLISFQNENVFDETGMPKERFSAKCLPNSPCSLEIQATKLEDSAVYFCASSRRDGYGYTFGSGTRLTVV.

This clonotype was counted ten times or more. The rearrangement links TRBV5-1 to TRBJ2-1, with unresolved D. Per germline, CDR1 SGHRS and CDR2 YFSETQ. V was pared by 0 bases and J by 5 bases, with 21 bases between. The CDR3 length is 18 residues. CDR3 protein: CASSLAGNYQDGNNEQFF. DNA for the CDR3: TGCGCCAGCAGCTTGGCCGGAAATTATCAGGACGGAAACAATGAGCAGTTCTTC.

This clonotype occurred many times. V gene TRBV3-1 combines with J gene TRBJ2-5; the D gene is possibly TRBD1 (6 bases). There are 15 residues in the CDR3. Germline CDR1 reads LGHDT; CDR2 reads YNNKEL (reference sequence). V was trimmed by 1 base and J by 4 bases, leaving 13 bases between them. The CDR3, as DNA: TGTGCCAGCAGCCAAGGTCAGGGGCTCGGAGAGACCCAGTACTTC. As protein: CASSQGQGLGETQYF.

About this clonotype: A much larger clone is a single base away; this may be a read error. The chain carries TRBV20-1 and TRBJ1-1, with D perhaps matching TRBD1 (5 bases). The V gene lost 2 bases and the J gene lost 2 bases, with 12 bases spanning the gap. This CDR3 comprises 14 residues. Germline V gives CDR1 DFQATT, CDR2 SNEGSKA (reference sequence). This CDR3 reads CSARHATVNTEAFF. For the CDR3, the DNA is TGCAGTGCTAGACATGCGACAGTTAACACTGAAGCTTTCTTT.

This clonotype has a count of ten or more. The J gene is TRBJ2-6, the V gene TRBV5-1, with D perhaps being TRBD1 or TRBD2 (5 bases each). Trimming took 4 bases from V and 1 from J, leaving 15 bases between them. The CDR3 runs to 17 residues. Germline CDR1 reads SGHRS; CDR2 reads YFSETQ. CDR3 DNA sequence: TGCGCCAGCAGCGGGACGTCGCGTTCGTCTGGGGCCAACGTCCTGACTTTC. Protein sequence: CASSGTSRSSGANVLTF.

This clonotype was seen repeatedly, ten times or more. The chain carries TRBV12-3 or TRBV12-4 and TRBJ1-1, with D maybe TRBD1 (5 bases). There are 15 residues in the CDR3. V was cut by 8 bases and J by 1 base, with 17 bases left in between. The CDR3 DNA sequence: TGTGCCAGCGGCCGACTGGGACTCTCGAACACTGAAGCTTTCTTT. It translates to CASGRLGLSNTEAFF.

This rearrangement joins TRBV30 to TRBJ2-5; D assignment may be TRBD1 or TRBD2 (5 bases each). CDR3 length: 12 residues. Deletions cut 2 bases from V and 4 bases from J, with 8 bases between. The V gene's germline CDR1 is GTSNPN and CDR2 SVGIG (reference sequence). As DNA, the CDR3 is TGTGCCTGGAGTCGGGGCGGAGAGACCCAGTACTTC. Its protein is CAWSRGGETQYF.

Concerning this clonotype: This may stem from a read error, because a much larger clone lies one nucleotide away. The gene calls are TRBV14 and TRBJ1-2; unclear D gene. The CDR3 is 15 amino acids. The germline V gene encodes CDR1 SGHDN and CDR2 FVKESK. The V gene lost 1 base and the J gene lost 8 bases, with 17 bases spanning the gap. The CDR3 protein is CASSQALQTASGYTF. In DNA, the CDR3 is TGTGCCAGCAGCCAAGCCCTACAGACCGCTTCGGGCTACACCTTC.

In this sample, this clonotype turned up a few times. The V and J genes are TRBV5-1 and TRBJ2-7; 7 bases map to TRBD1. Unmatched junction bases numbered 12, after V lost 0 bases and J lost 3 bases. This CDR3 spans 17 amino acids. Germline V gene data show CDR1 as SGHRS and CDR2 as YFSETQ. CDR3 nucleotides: TGCGCCAGCAGCTTGGGGGACAGTCCCTCAATTTTCTACGAGCAGTACTTC. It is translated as CASSLGDSPSIFYEQYF.

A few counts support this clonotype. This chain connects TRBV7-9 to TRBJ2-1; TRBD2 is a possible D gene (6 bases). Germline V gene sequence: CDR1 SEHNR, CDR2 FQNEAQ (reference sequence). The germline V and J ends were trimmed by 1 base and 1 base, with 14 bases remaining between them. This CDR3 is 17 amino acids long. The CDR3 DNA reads TGTGCCAGCAGCTTAGGTGGGGCTAGCGAGTCCTACAATGAGCAGTTCTTC. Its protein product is CASSLGGASESYNEQFF.

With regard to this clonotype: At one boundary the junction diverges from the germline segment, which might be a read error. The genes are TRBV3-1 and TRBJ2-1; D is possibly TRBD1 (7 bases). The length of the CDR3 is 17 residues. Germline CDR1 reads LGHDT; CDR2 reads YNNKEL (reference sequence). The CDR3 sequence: CASSLPGGTDSSNEQFF. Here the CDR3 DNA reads TGTGCCAGCAGCCTCCCCGGAGGGACAGACTCCTCCAATGAGCAGTTCTTC.

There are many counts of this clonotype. In DNA form, the CDR3 reads TGTGCCAGCAGCCCTGGACTAGCCACCAGCGCTGAGCAGTTCTTC. It translates to CASSPGLATSAEQFF. The V call is TRBV3-1, the J call TRBJ2-1; 8 positions agree with TRBD2. The germline V gene encodes CDR1 LGHDT and CDR2 YNNKEL (reference sequence). The CDR3 is 15 residues long. V shed 4 bases and J 9 bases; nucleotides not matched to a gene: 11.

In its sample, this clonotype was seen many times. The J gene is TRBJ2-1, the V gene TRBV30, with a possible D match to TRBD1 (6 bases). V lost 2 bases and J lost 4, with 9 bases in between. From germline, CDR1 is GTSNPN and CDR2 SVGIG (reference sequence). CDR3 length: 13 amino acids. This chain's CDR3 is CAWSSQGYNEQFF. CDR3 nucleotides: TGTGCCTGGAGTTCCCAGGGGTACAATGAGCAGTTCTTC.

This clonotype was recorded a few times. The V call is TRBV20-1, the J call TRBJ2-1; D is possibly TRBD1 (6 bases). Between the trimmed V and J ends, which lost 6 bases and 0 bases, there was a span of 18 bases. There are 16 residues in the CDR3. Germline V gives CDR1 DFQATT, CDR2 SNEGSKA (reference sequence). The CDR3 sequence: CSAYLRQVSSYNEQFF. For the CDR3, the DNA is TGCAGTGCCTATCTCCGACAGGTCAGCTCCTACAATGAGCAGTTCTTC.

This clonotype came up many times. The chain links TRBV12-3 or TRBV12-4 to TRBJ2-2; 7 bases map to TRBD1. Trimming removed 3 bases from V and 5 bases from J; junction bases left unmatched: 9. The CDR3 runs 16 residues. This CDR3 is CASSFLRGQRTGELFF. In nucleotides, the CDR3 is TGTGCCAGCAGTTTCTTAAGGGGGCAACGGACCGGGGAGCTGTTTTTT.